This T cell receptor beta chain appears in the sequencing data of a study of identical twins. Study-wide findings and caveats: One should note that invariant MAIT and iNKT cells could partly confound zero-insertion analyses. With abundant cord blood beta clonotypes, insertions were fewer; memory repertoires showed no such pattern.

Each CDR3 protein is one row after TCRdb ran MiXCR on the 5' RACE reads. Of nearly 650,000 distinct CDR3 sequences detected, about 7.1% appear once; the ten largest clones hold 1.5% to 2%. Every donor was a healthy Caucasian. V gave up 1 base and J gave up 2 bases; unmatched junction bases: 5. The CDR3 consists of 15 residues. Germline V gene sequence: CDR1 SEHNR, CDR2 FQNEAQ (reference sequence). In regard to this clonotype: The antigen remains undetermined.

The same data also went into a second study, on yellow fever vaccine responses in identical twins.

This TCR came from a woman younger than 35 in good health. Sequences were obtained from PBMCs. The chain is built from TRBV7-9 and TRBJ2-7; 7 nucleotides align to TRBD1. The CDR3 is CASSLDGTVTYEQYF. The CDR3 nucleotides are TGTGCCAGCAGCTTAGACGGGACAGTTACCTACGAGCAGTACTTC.